The source of this T cell receptor (beta chain) is a study of CD8 T cells in Susac syndrome. Reverse transcription of about 0.5 to 1 ug RNA used random hexamers. Across 54 Vbeta and 13 Jbeta, TCR beta CDR3 was amplified with immunoSEQ multiplex PCR. In TCRdb, the immunoSEQ multiplex PCR reads were re-called with MiXCR into one record per CDR3 protein. The data hold about 150,000 distinct CDR3 sequences, with just under 95% observed a single time. Negative isolation was used for CD8+ and CD4+ T cells, and FACS enrichment was applied to TEMRA cells. The CDR3 is 17 residues long. The V and J ends lost 7 bases and 4 bases, in that order; junction bases with no gene match: 17. CDR1 is GTSNPN, CDR2 SVGIG, per germline (reference sequence).

The clonotype originates from a human donor with multiple sclerosis. Material for sequencing was CD8+ T cells from PBMCs. V and J are TRBV30 and TRBJ2-1; 9 nucleotides align to TRBD1. CDR3 in DNA: TGTGCCTCCTCGGGACAGGGTGGGGGAGGCCGATACAATGAGCAGTTCTTC. Protein product: CASSGQGGGGRYNEQFF.